Listed here are 10 T cell receptor beta chains from one sample, sequenced in a study of naive and memory T cell subsets. Both TRBC1 and TRBC2 were covered by a beta constant-region primer of two equimolar oligonucleotides. Nested alpha and beta constant-region primers with the SP2 primer drove four PCR rounds on ligated cDNA. One entry per CDR3 protein results from TCRdb running MiXCR on the UMI-ligation and nested PCR reads. In the table there are 98,000 or so distinct CDR3 sequences, about 11% of which are singletons. General study points: Possibly reflecting memory cells re-expressing CD45RA, a few larger clonotypes occurred in naive repertoires, especially CD8.

No cognate antigen is known for these TCRs. The sample taken for sequencing was naive CD4+ T cells from blood. The receptors originated from a human donor in good health.

The chain joins TRBV7-8 to TRBJ1-5; tentatively, D is TRBD1 (5 bases). Trimming removed 5 bases at V and 5 bases at J, with 13 bases between. Germline CDR1 reads SGHVS; CDR2 reads FQNEAQ. CDR3 length: 14 residues. The CDR3 nucleotides read TGTGCCAGCAGCCGCCAGGGAGCCGATCAGCCCCAGCATTTT. This sequence encodes CASSRQGADQPQHF. The full variable domain, completed using reference TRBV7-8 and TRBJ1-5, is GAGVSQSPRYKVAKRGQDVALRCDPISGHVSLFWYQQALGQGPEFLTYFQNEAQLDKSGLPSDRFFAERPEGSVSTLKIQRTQQEDSAVYLCASSRQGADQPQHFGDGTRLSIL.

Ten or more counts support this clonotype. The chain uses TRBV20-1 and TRBJ2-3; TRBD1 agrees at 9 bases. Germline V CDR1 and CDR2: DFQATT, SNEGSKA (reference sequence). V shed 2 bases and J 1 base; nucleotides not matched to a gene: 4. This CDR3 is 15 amino acids long. CDR3 sequence: CSARKGQGGTDTQYF. Here the CDR3 DNA reads TGCAGTGCTAGAAAGGGACAGGGAGGCACAGATACGCAGTATTTT.

The chain employs TRBV7-2 and TRBJ1-1, with D possibly matching TRBD1 (6 bases). This CDR3 is built from 15 residues. The V end lost 1 base, the J end lost 1 base, and 10 bases lay between the germline ends. Germline V gives CDR1 SGHTA, CDR2 FQGNSA. The CDR3 region is CASSLEGGWNTEAFF. CDR3 bases: TGTGCCAGCAGCTTAGAAGGGGGATGGAACACTGAAGCTTTCTTT.

This clonotype was counted at least ten times. This sequence joins TRBV28 and TRBJ2-2; possible D gene TRBD1, 6 bases. With 6 bases removed from V and 2 bases from J, the gap between germline ends came to 16 bases. Germline V gene lookup returns CDR1 MDHEN and CDR2 SYDVKM. The CDR3 is made up of 16 amino acids. The CDR3 spells CASRVPGQTNTGELFF. CDR3 DNA sequence: TGTGCCAGCAGAGTCCCTGGACAGACAAACACCGGGGAGCTGTTTTTT.

In its sample, this clonotype was seen a few times. The chain links TRBV4-2 to TRBJ2-2; D possibly corresponds to TRBD2 (5 bases). Germline loops: CDR1 LGHNA, CDR2 YNFKEQ. Trimming stripped 3 bases from V and 0 bases from J, with 14 bases between. This CDR3 region has 17 residues. CDR3 region: CASSHYSEPTNTGELFF. Here the CDR3 DNA reads TGTGCCAGCAGCCACTATAGCGAACCAACGAACACCGGGGAGCTGTTTTTT.

Ten or more counts support this clonotype. CDR3 amino acids: CSVQVGTGGYEQYF. The CDR3 bases are TGCAGCGTTCAAGTCGGGACAGGGGGTTACGAGCAGTACTTC. The V gene is TRBV29-1, the J gene TRBJ2-7; TRBD1 agrees at 11 bases. Germline V gene data show CDR1 as SQVTM and CDR2 as ANQGSEA. The CDR3 consists of 14 residues. V lost 5 bases and J lost 4; bases outside the gene matches: 7.

This clonotype was recorded a few times. The CDR3 DNA is TGTGCCAGCAGCTTAGCCCAAGTAACGGGCAAAGAGGGGCAGTACTTC. Its translation is CASSLAQVTGKEGQYF. This chain joins TRBV7-2 and TRBJ2-7, with D tentatively TRBD2 (5 bases). V was trimmed by 0 bases and J by 9 bases, leaving 21 bases between them. This CDR3 region has 16 residues. The germline V gene encodes CDR1 SGHTA and CDR2 FQGNSA.

The J gene is TRBJ2-3, the V gene TRBV15; 13 bases agree with TRBD2. J lost 4 bases, V lost 0 bases, and 7 bases had no gene match. The CDR3 is 18 amino acids. In germline, CDR1 is LNHNV, CDR2 YYDKDF (reference sequence). CDR3 region: CATSRDWGLAGNADTQYF. Written as DNA, the CDR3 is TGTGCCACCAGCAGAGACTGGGGACTAGCGGGAAATGCAGATACGCAGTATTTT. Filled out from reference TRBV15 and TRBJ2-3, the complete variable domain reads DAMVIQNPRYQVTQFGKPVTLSCSQTLNHNVMYWYQQKSSQAPKLLFHYYDKDFNNEADTPDNFQSRRPNTSFCFLDIRSPGLGDTAMYLCATSRDWGLAGNADTQYFGPGTRLTVL.

There are a few counts of this clonotype. This sequence joins TRBV7-3 and TRBJ1-1; D not resolved. CDR3 length: 13 amino acids. The germline V gene has CDR1 SGHTA and CDR2 FQGTGA. The V end lost 5 bases, the J end lost 5 bases, and 12 bases lay between the germline ends. The DNA of the CDR3 is TGTGCCAGCAGCGACGGATGGAGAACTGAAGCTTTCTTT. The encoded protein is CASSDGWRTEAFF. Filled out from reference TRBV7-3 and TRBJ1-1, the complete variable domain reads GAGVSQTPSNKVTEKGKYVELRCDPISGHTALYWYRQSLGQGPEFLIYFQGTGAADDSGLPNDRFFAVRPEGSVSTLKIQRTERGDSAVYLCASSDGWRTEAFFGQGTRLTVV.

This clonotype was observed a handful of times. This chain joins TRBV5-1 and TRBJ1-1; a possible D gene is TRBD1 (6 bases). The CDR3 contains 16 residues. V was pared by 4 bases and J by 1 base, with 17 bases between. The germline CDR1 and CDR2 sequences are SGHRS and YFSETQ. CDR3 sequence: CASSPIGRGPNTEAFF. CDR3 coding DNA: TGCGCCAGCAGCCCAATCGGCCGGGGGCCGAACACTGAAGCTTTCTTT.